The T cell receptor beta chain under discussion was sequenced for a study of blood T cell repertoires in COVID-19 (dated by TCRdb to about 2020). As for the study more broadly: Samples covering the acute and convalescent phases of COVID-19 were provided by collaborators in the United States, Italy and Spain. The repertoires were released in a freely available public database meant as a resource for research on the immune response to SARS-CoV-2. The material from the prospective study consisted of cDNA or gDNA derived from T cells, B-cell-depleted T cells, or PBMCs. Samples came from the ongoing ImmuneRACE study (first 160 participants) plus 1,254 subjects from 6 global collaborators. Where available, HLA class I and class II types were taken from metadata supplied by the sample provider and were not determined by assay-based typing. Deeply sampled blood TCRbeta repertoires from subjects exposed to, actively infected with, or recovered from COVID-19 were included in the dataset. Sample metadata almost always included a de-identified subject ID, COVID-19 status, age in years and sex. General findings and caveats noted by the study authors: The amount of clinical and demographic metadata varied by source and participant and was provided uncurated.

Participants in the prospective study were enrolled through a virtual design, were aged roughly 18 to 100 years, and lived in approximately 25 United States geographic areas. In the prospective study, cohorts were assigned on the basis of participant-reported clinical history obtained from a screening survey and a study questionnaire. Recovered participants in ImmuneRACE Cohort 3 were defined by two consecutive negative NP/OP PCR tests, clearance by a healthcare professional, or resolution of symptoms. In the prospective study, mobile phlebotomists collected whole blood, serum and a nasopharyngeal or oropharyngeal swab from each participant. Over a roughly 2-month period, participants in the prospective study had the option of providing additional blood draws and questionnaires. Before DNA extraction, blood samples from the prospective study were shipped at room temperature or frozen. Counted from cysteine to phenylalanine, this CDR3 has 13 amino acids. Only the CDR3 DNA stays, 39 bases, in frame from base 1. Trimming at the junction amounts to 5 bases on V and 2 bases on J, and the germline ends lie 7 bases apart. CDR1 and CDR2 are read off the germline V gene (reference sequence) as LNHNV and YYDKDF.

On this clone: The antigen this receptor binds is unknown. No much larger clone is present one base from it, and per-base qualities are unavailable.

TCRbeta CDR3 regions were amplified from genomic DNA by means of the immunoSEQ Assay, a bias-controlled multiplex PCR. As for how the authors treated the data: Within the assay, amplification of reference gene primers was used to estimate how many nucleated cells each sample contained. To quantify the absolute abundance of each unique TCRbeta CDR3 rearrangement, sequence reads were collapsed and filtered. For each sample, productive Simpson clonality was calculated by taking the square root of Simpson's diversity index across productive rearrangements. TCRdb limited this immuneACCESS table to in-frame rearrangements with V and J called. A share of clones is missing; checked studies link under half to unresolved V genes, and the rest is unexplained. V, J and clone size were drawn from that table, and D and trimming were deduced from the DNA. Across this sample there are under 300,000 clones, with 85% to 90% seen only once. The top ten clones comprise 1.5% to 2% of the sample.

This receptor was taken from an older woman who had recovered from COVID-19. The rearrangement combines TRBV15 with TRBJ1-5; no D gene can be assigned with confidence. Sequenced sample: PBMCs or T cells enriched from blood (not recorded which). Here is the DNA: TGTGCCACCAGCCCCGAGCGCAATCAGCCCCAGCATTTT. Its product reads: CATSPERNQPQHF.